Each of the 25 T cell receptor beta chains below was sequenced from the same sample in a study of vaccination and CD4 T cells after COVID-19. Sequencing of cultured CD4+ T cell DNA used the Oncomine TCR Beta short-read assay. In TCRdb, the PCR reads were re-called with MiXCR into one record per CDR3 protein. Altogether approximately 11,000 distinct CDR3 sequences are present, around 60% being singletons, with the ten largest covering 11% to 15%. Antigens of these TCRs are unknown. Treatment in this sample: approximately 10-day PBMC culture with coronavirus spike peptide pools or control peptides (ViraFEST assay). The sequenced material came from CD4+ T cells from blood, cultured in vitro. These receptors were obtained from a human donor who had recovered from COVID-19.

This chain uses TRBV14 with TRBJ2-3; D may be TRBD1 or TRBD2 (5 bases each). Per germline, CDR1 SGHDN and CDR2 FVKESK. The CDR3 covers 15 residues. Trimming pared 9 bases from V and 0 bases from J, leaving 16 bases between. In DNA form, the CDR3 reads TGTGCCAGTAACAAGGGGACCCTAAGCACAGATACGCAGTATTTT. Protein sequence: CASNKGTLSTDTQYF.

The chain combines TRBV5-1 with TRBJ2-7; D remains unclear. V lost 0 bases and J 4 bases, leaving 11 bases between the germline ends. Germline V gene data show CDR1 as SGHRS and CDR2 as YFSETQ. The CDR3 contains 14 residues. CDR3 in DNA: TGCGCCAGCAGCTTGGCCGTGTCTGGTTACGAGCAGTACTTC. Translated: CASSLAVSGYEQYF.

The V call is TRBV11-2, the J call TRBJ2-7; TRBD2 agrees at 7 bases. The germline gives CDR1 SGHAT, CDR2 FQNNGV. With 5 bases clipped from V and 4 bases from J, the junction kept 8 bases outside the gene matches. This CDR3 spans 14 amino acids. The CDR3 sequence is CASSTGGWTYEQYF. CDR3 DNA: TGTGCCAGCAGCACCGGGGGGTGGACGTACGAGCAGTACTTC. The full variable domain, in which reference TRBV11-2 and TRBJ2-7 provide the parts outside the CDR3, is EAGVAQSPRYKIIEKRQSVAFWCNPISGHATLYWYQQILGQGPKLLIQFQNNGVVDDSQLPKDRFSAERLKGVDSTLKIQPAKLEDSAVYLCASSTGGWTYEQYFGPGTRLTVT.

This chain joins TRBV20-1 and TRBJ2-4, with D possibly matching TRBD2 (6 bases). CDR3 size: 12 residues. Trimming shortened V by 3 bases and J by 5 bases, and 8 bases separated the two germline ends. Germline lookup yields CDR1 DFQATT and CDR2 SNEGSKA (reference sequence). The CDR3 sequence is CSASGGQNIQYF. CDR3 DNA sequence: TGCAGTGCTAGCGGGGGACAAAACATTCAGTACTTC.

V is TRBV20-1 and J is TRBJ2-5; 9 nucleotides line up with TRBD1. The CDR3 extends over 16 amino acids. Per the germline V gene, CDR1 is DFQATT and CDR2 is SNEGSKA (reference sequence). V dropped 0 bases and J dropped 0; count of bases not matched to a gene: 5. The CDR3 sequence is CSARDGTGRYQETQYF. The CDR3 region has the DNA TGCAGTGCTAGAGACGGGACAGGGAGGTACCAAGAGACCCAGTACTTC.

J is TRBJ1-5 and V is TRBV6-2 or TRBV6-3; no definite D call. V was shortened by 0 bases and J by 0 bases, with 3 bases between the two germline ends. The CDR3 is 14 amino acids. The V gene's germline CDR1 is MNHEY and CDR2 SVGEGT. CDR3 residues: CASSYSYSNQPQHF. Written as DNA, the CDR3 is TGTGCCAGCAGTTACTCATATAGCAATCAGCCCCAGCATTTT.

The chain has TRBV7-9 and TRBJ1-1; weak D call: TRBD1 (5 bases). The length of the CDR3 is 12 residues. Germline assignment: CDR1 SEHNR and CDR2 FQNEAQ (reference sequence). V lost 4 bases and J 5 bases, leaving 8 bases between the germline ends. This CDR3 reads CASSSRETEAFF. The CDR3 DNA sequence: TGTGCCAGCAGCTCCAGGGAAACTGAAGCTTTCTTT.

This clonotype has just one count. V and J are TRBV20-1 and TRBJ1-4; D remains unclear. The CDR3 is 12 residues long. CDR1 is DFQATT, CDR2 SNEGSKA, per germline (reference sequence). With 3 bases removed from V and 8 bases from J, the gap between germline ends came to 10 bases. CDR3 nucleotides: TGCAGTGCTAGGATTCTGGGCGAAAAACTGTTTTTT. This sequence encodes CSARILGEKLFF.

The chain links TRBV7-9 to TRBJ1-2, with a tentative D call TRBD1 (5 bases). CDR3 length: 15 residues. Germline V gene lookup returns CDR1 SEHNR and CDR2 FQNEAQ (reference sequence). V lost 5 bases and J lost 8, with 21 bases in between. The CDR3 loop is CASSPRLGREGGYTF. CDR3 sequence (DNA): TGTGCCAGCAGCCCACGACTAGGCAGGGAGGGCGGCTACACCTTC.

V gene TRBV6-5 combines with J gene TRBJ2-1; 13 bases map to TRBD2. The CDR3 is 17 residues long. J was trimmed by 6 bases and V by 4 bases; bases with no gene match: 9. Germline V gene sequence: CDR1 MNHEY, CDR2 SVGAGI. The CDR3 protein is CASSSPGLAGATNEQFF. CDR3 DNA: TGTGCCAGCAGTTCTCCTGGACTAGCGGGAGCGACCAATGAGCAGTTCTTC.

This clonotype is a singleton in its sample. The chain joins TRBV12-3 or TRBV12-4 to TRBJ1-5; D gene unclear. CDR3 length: 13 residues. The ends were cut back, 4 bases at V and 4 bases at J, with 8 bases in the middle. CDR3 DNA: TGTGCCAGCAGTTCGGCCTCGAATCAGCCCCAGCATTTT. It yields the protein CASSSASNQPQHF.

V and J are TRBV12-3 or TRBV12-4 and TRBJ2-2; maybe TRBD2 (5 bases). V was cut by 7 bases and J by 1 base, with 10 bases left in between. This CDR3 region has 14 residues. CDR3 protein: CASIEGRNTGELFF. CDR3 nucleotide sequence: TGTGCCAGCATCGAGGGCCGGAACACCGGGGAGCTGTTTTTT.

This clonotype ranks as medium-sized. The CDR3 coding sequence is TGTGCCAGCAGCGCCAAGGGGCTGAACACTGAAGCTTTCTTT. Its translation: CASSAKGLNTEAFF. The chain is built from TRBV5-8 and TRBJ1-1, with a possible D match to TRBD1 (5 bases). Trimming stripped 4 bases from V and 0 bases from J, with 10 bases between. The CDR3 contains 14 residues. Looked up from germline, CDR1 is SGHTS and CDR2 is YDEGEE. Supplemented by reference TRBV5-8 and TRBJ1-1, the full variable domain reads EAGVTQSPTHLIKTRGQQATLRCSPISGHTSVYWYQQALGLGLQFLLWYDEGEERNRGNFPPRFSGRQFPNYSSELNVNALELEDSALYLCASSAKGLNTEAFFGQGTRLTVV.

The chain joins TRBV7-8 to TRBJ1-4; 8 nucleotides line up with TRBD1. V lost 4 bases, J lost 6 bases, and 10 bases stayed unmatched. Per the germline V gene, CDR1 is SGHVS and CDR2 is FQNEAQ. The CDR3 loop spans 16 amino acids. CDR3 loop: CASSSRRTGTHEKLFF. CDR3 DNA: TGTGCCAGCAGCTCTCGCAGGACAGGGACTCATGAAAAACTGTTTTTT.

This chain joins TRBV6-2 or TRBV6-3 and TRBJ1-3; the D gene is possibly TRBD1 (6 bases). Germline V CDR1 and CDR2: MNHEY, SVGEGT. The V gene lost 2 bases and the J gene lost 2 bases, with 10 bases spanning the gap. CDR3 size: 15 residues. DNA for the CDR3: TGTGCCAGCAGTTACCAGGGGATCGCTGGAAACACCATATATTTT. Protein sequence: CASSYQGIAGNTIYF.

This rearrangement joins TRBV20-1 to TRBJ2-3; D possibly matches TRBD1 or TRBD2 (5 bases each). V lost 7 bases and J 3 bases, leaving 11 bases between the germline ends. The CDR3 has 12 amino acids. Germline values: CDR1 DFQATT, CDR2 SNEGSKA (reference sequence). This CDR3 reads CSVGALTDTQYF. In DNA form, the CDR3 reads TGCAGTGTCGGGGCTTTGACAGATACGCAGTATTTT.

The chain couples TRBV2 to TRBJ2-2; D not resolved. Per germline, CDR1 SNHLY and CDR2 FYNNEI. There are 10 residues in the CDR3. The germline V and J ends were trimmed by 6 bases and 8 bases, with 4 bases remaining between them. The CDR3 nucleotides are TGTGCCAGCAGGACTGGGGAGCTGTTTTTT. This encodes CASRTGELFF.

The chain has TRBV19 and TRBJ2-3; a possible D gene is TRBD1 (5 bases). The CDR3 consists of 13 residues. Trimming pared 6 bases from V and 6 bases from J, leaving 13 bases between. Germline V gene data show CDR1 as LNHDA and CDR2 as SQIVND (reference sequence). The CDR3 spells CASSTGVRDTQYF. CDR3 nucleotides: TGTGCCAGTAGCACAGGTGTTCGGGATACGCAGTATTTT.

This clonotype was observed a single time. The chain is built from TRBV27 and TRBJ1-5; 8 nucleotides line up with TRBD1. Germline lookup yields CDR1 MNHEY and CDR2 SMNVEV (reference sequence). Losses at the gene ends were 6 bases for V and 5 bases for J; bases not matched to a gene: 6. CDR3 length equals 14 residues. The CDR3 DNA reads TGTGCCAGCAGCCGACAGGGGAAAGATCAGCCCCAGCATTTT. It encodes CASSRQGKDQPQHF.

The chain links TRBV4-2 to TRBJ2-3, with no clear D. The CDR3 extends over 16 amino acids. V lost 0 bases and J lost 4, with 14 bases in between. Germline V gene sequence: CDR1 LGHNA, CDR2 YNFKEQ. CDR3 protein: CASSQDWQLTADTQYF. The CDR3 region has the DNA TGTGCCAGCAGCCAAGATTGGCAGCTCACGGCAGATACGCAGTATTTT.

V is TRBV6-2 or TRBV6-3 and J is TRBJ2-7; 8 nucleotides match TRBD2. The germline gives CDR1 MNHEY, CDR2 SVGEGT. After removal of 7 bases from V and 5 bases from J, the junction contained 16 bases not matched to a gene. The CDR3 consists of 16 residues. The CDR3 is CASTPSGAGALNEQYF. CDR3 bases: TGTGCCAGCACCCCATCTGGAGCGGGGGCTCTGAACGAGCAGTACTTC.

The genes are TRBV18 and TRBJ2-3; D gene unclear. From germline, CDR1 is KGHSH and CDR2 LQKENI. Trimming pared 2 bases from V and 4 bases from J, leaving 7 bases between. This CDR3 comprises 13 residues. As DNA, the CDR3 is TGTGCCAGCTCACCAAGGATCGCAGATACGCAGTATTTT. Protein: CASSPRIADTQYF.

This chain uses TRBV20-1 with TRBJ2-7; TRBD1 aligns across 7 bases. After removal of 6 bases from V and 3 bases from J, the junction contained 5 bases not matched to a gene. The CDR3 consists of 12 residues. Looked up from germline, CDR1 is DFQATT and CDR2 is SNEGSKA (reference sequence). The CDR3 nucleotides are TGCAGTGCAACCGGGACAGACTACGAGCAGTACTTC. Protein sequence: CSATGTDYEQYF.

This clonotype has just a few counts. The chain links TRBV5-1 to TRBJ2-5; D is possibly TRBD2 (6 bases). The CDR3 consists of 16 residues. In germline, CDR1 is SGHRS, CDR2 YFSETQ. V was pared by 5 bases and J by 2 bases, with 19 bases between. This CDR3 reads CASSYFGSALQETQYF. The DNA for the CDR3 is TGCGCCAGCAGTTATTTCGGGAGTGCCTTGCAAGAGACCCAGTACTTC.

The rearrangement links TRBV5-1 to TRBJ1-2; 8 bases fit TRBD1. CDR1 is SGHRS, CDR2 YFSETQ, per germline. V lost 4 bases and J lost 2; bases outside the gene matches: 4. The CDR3 contains 14 residues. CDR3 DNA sequence: TGCGCCAGCAGCCCGACAGGGGTGAACTATGGCTACACCTTC. This gives the protein CASSPTGVNYGYTF. Full variable domain (rest looked up from reference TRBV5-1 and TRBJ1-2): KAGVTQTPRYLIKTRGQQVTLSCSPISGHRSVSWYQQTPGQGLQFLFEYFSETQRNKGNFPGRFSGRQFSNSRSEMNVSTLELGDSALYLCASSPTGVNYGYTFGSGTRLTVV.